The present entry profiles one T cell receptor beta chain with its context. There is no known antigen for this receptor. No quality values exist for individual bases; no much larger clone is one base distant. The data derive from a study of T cell changes during pregnancy in multiple sclerosis (dated by TCRdb to about 2019). For the study in its entirety: In women with multiple sclerosis, the researchers looked at how the T cell repertoire shifted as pregnancy progressed.

Taken from cysteine to phenylalanine, the CDR3 has 16 residues. Here the CDR3 DNA is all that survives: 48 bases in frame from base 1. For CDR1 and CDR2, the germline V gene lists SQVTM and ANQGSEA. V trim: 7 bases; J trim: 0 bases; unmatched bases: 7. To prepare the library, the immunoSEQ multiplex PCR assay was applied. Held by TCRdb, this immuneACCESS table contains in-frame sequences only and omits some clones. Under half of the omission traces to an unresolved V gene where checked; the cause of the rest is unknown. The sample table records some 46,000 clones; around 93% of these occur just once. The ten largest clones represent approximately 2.2% of the sample.

The V and J segments used are TRBV29-1 and TRBJ1-3; the junction holds 12 bases that match TRBD1. This specimen consisted of peripheral blood, obtained in the third trimester of pregnancy. This sequence was found in a female donor with multiple sclerosis, enrolled in a pregnancy study. The CDR3 in this case is CSAGDRGQSSGNTIYF. Here is the DNA: TGCAGCGCGGGGGACAGGGGGCAGAGCTCTGGAAACACCATATATTTT.